This entry lists 9 T cell receptor beta chains sequenced from one sample in a study of CD8 T cells in ankylosing spondylitis. TCRdb re-called the 5' RACE reads through MiXCR, storing one row per CDR3 protein. The sample includes 500,000 to 650,000 distinct CDR3 sequences, approximately 5% of them seen just once. These receptors are not linked to any known antigen. Study findings and constraints: The study identified a TCR beta motif of under ten highly homologous variants that appeared characteristic of ankylosing spondylitis blood.

The sample comprised blood, either unsorted or a sorted T cell fraction (not recorded which). These receptors all stem from a male donor with ankylosing spondylitis.

The table lists this clonotype with many counts. The chain links TRBV20-1 to TRBJ2-5, with a weak D call TRBD2 (7 bases). The V end lost 7 bases, the J end lost 5 bases, and 23 bases lay between the germline ends. Germline CDR1 and CDR2: DFQATT and SNEGSKA (reference sequence). This CDR3 region has 15 residues. The CDR3, as DNA: TGCAGTGTAATAGTTGGGGGAGGGGGAGGCGAGACCCAGTACTTC. Its protein is CSVIVGGGGGETQYF.

This clonotype appeared many times. V gene TRBV20-1 combines with J gene TRBJ1-4; D gene uncertain. Trimming removed 6 bases from V and 6 bases from J, with 14 bases in between. CDR1 and CDR2 from the germline V gene are DFQATT and SNEGSKA (reference sequence). The CDR3 runs to 13 residues. In nucleotides, the CDR3 is TGCAGTGCCCCGCGGCTCCTTCATGAAAAACTGTTTTTT. Amino acids: CSAPRLLHEKLFF.

In its sample, this clonotype was seen many times. V usage is TRBV12-3 or TRBV12-4 and J usage is TRBJ2-7; D might be TRBD1 (6 bases). The ends were cut back, 5 bases at V and 3 bases at J, with 17 bases in the middle. The length of the CDR3 is 15 residues. CDR3 in amino acids: CASSRLWTVNYEQYF. In DNA, the CDR3 is TGTGCCAGCAGTCGACTCTGGACAGTTAACTACGAGCAGTACTTC.

This clonotype was recorded a few times. The DNA of the CDR3 is TGTGCCATCAGCCAGGGTTTCGGTGAGCAGTTCTTC. Translated, it gives CAISQGFGEQFF. The rearrangement joins TRBV10-3 to TRBJ2-1, with D perhaps matching TRBD1 (5 bases). This CDR3 comprises 12 residues. The germline V gene has CDR1 ENHRY and CDR2 SYGVKD. V lost 6 bases and J lost 9, with 12 bases in between.

This clonotype was picked up many times. The V gene is TRBV10-3, the J gene TRBJ1-1; D remains ambiguous. Germline assignment: CDR1 ENHRY and CDR2 SYGVKD. This CDR3 is built from 15 residues. V lost 0 bases to trimming and J lost 4 bases, with 12 bases between them. In nucleotides, the CDR3 is TGTGCCATCAGTGAGTCTGGACCGGACGTCACTGAAGCTTTCTTT. Translated: CAISESGPDVTEAFF.

This clonotype was counted ten times or more. The germline gene is not matched at one end of the junction; a read error may be the cause. This chain connects TRBV5-1 to TRBJ1-6, with D hard to call. The length of the CDR3 is 13 residues. In germline, CDR1 is SGHRS, CDR2 YFSETQ. CDR3 loop: CASSLGNNSPLHF. As DNA, the CDR3 is TGCGCCAGCAGTTTGGGGAATAATTCACCCCTCCACTTT.

The table lists this clonotype with a few counts. The chain joins TRBV5-1 to TRBJ1-1; D unclear. CDR1 and CDR2 (germline): SGHRS, YFSETQ. CDR3 length equals 15 residues. V gave up 1 base and J gave up 1 base, with 11 bases separating them. The CDR3 DNA is TGCGCCAGCAGCTTGCAGGCCCACTGGAACACTGAAGCTTTCTTT. Translating it yields CASSLQAHWNTEAFF.

This clonotype was found many times. The chain has TRBV28 and TRBJ2-7; 11 bases map to TRBD2. CDR3 size: 15 residues. J was trimmed by 7 bases and V by 3 bases; bases with no gene match: 8. The germline gives CDR1 MDHEN, CDR2 SYDVKM. The CDR3 DNA is TGTGCCAGCAGTTTTAGCACTAGCGGGAGTCGGGAGCAGTACTTC. This encodes CASSFSTSGSREQYF.

The V call is TRBV6-2 or TRBV6-3, the J call TRBJ2-3; D ambiguous. From germline, CDR1 is MNHEY and CDR2 SVGEGT. Trimming took 1 base from V and 6 from J, leaving 5 bases between them. The CDR3 contains 12 residues. In DNA form, the CDR3 reads TGTGCCAGCAGTTACTGGGTGGATACGCAGTATTTT. It codes for CASSYWVDTQYF.